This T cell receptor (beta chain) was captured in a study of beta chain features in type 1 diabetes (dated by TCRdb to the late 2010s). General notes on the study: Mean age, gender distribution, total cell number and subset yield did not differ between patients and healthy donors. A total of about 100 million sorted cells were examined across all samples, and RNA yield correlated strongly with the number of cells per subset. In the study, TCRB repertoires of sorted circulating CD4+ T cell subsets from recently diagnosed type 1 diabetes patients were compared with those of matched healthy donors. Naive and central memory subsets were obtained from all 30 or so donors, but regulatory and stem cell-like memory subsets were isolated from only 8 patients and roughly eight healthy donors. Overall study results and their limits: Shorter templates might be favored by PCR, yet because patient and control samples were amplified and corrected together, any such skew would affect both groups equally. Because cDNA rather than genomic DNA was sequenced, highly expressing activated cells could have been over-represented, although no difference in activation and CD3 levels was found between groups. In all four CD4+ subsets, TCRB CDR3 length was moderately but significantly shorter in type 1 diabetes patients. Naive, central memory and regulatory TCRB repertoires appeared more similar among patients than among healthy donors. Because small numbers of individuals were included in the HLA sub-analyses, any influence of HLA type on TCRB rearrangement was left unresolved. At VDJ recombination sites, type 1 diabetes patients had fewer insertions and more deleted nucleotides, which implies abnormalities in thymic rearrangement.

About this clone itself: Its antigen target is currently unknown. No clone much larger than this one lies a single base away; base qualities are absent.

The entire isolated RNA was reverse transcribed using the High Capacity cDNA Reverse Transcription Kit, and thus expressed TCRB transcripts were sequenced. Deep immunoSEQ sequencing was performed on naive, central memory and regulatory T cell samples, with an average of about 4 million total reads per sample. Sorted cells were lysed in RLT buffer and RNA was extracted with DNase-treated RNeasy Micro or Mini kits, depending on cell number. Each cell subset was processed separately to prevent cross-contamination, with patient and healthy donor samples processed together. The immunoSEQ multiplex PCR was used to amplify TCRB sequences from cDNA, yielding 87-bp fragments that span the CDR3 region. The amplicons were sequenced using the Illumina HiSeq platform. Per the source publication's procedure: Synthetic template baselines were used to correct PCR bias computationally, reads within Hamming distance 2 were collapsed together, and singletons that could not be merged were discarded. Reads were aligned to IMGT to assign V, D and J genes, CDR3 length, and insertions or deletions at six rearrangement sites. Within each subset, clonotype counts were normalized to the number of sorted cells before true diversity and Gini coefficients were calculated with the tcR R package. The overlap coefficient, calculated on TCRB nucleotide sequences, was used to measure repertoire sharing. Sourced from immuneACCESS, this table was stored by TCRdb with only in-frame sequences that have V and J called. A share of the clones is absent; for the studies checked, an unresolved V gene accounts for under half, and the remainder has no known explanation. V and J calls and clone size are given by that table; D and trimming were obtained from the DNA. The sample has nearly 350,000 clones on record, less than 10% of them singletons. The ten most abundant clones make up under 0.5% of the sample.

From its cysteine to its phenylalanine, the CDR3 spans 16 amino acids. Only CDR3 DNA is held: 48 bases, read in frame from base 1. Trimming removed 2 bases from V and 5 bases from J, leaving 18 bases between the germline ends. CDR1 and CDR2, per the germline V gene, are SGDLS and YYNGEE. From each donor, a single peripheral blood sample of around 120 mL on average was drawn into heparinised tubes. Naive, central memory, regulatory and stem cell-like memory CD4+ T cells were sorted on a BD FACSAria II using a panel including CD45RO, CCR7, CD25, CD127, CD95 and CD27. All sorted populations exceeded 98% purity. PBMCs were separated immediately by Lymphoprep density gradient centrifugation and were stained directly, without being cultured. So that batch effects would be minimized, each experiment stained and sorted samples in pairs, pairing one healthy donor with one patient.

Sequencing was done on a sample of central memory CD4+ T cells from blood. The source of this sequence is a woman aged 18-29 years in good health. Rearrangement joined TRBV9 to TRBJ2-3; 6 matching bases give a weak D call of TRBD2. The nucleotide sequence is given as TGTGCCAGCAGCGTTATCCCGGGACTCGACGTAGATACGCAGTATTTT. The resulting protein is CASSVIPGLDVDTQYF. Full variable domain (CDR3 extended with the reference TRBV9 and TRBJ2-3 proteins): DSGVTQTPKHLITATGQRVTLRCSPRSGDLSVYWYQQSLDQGLQFLIQYYNGEERAKGNILERFSAQQFPDLHSELNLSSLELGDSALYFCASSVIPGLDVDTQYFGPGTRLTVL.